This T cell receptor (beta chain) was captured in a study of T cells in Graves' hyperthyroidism and ophthalmopathy. The wider study: Peripheral blood was taken when the disease was first diagnosed, before any treatment began. Notes on the study in general: Most thyroid clonotypes with frequency above 0.001 were detected in blood.

Hyperthyroidism in the patients, aged 18 to 65, was newly diagnosed and under 2 months in duration. It was 8 to 10 ml of fresh peripheral blood that supplied the PBMCs. This clonotype has ten or more counts. Its target is not known. From RNA transcripts, TCR beta CDR3 regions were amplified. TCR CDR3 regions were first amplified by RT-PCR with HTBI primers. TCRdb re-called the multiplex PCR reads with MiXCR, one entry per CDR3 protein. The profile shows about 700,000 distinct CDR3 sequences, 14% of them singletons. V lost 6 bases and J lost 4, with 16 bases in between. Germline CDR1 and CDR2: MDHEN and SYDVKM. The CDR3 is made up of 15 amino acids.

The specimen sequenced was blood. The chain is built from TRBV28 and TRBJ1-3; D is possibly TRBD1 (6 bases). This TCR was recovered from a woman between 18 and 30 years old with Graves' hyperthyroidism. The CDR3 loop reads CASSPTTGLGNTIYF. The CDR3 DNA reads as TGTGCCAGCAGCCCCACTACAGGGCTCGGAAACACCATATATTTT.